These T cell receptor beta chains were read from a single sample in a study of shared clonotypes between healthy human individuals. Clones were read by immunoSEQ multiplex PCR, and TCRdb kept only the in-frame ones, dropping some. The sample lists roughly 1,100,000 clones; roughly 80% were seen once. Input material: memory CD4+ T cells sorted from blood. These receptors all stem from a man between 18 and 29 years old in good health. Both conserved end residues are part of each CDR3. Fields, in order: clone size, J gene, CDR3 length, V gene, D gene, CDR3 protein, CDR3 DNA. A D gene is named only where the DNA matches it firmly. Expanded clones are given a class, and other clones once, few, many or no size at all.

clone size: .; J gene: TRBJ2-3; CDR3 length: 13; V gene: TRBV7-2; D gene: TRBD1; CDR3 protein: CASSWQGADTQYF; CDR3 DNA: TGTGCCAGCAGCTGGCAGGGGGCAGATACGCAGTATTTT
clone size: .; J gene: TRBJ2-7; CDR3 length: 13; V gene: TRBV6-6; D gene: TRBD1; CDR3 protein: CASSYSKETDRAF; CDR3 DNA: TGTGCCAGCAGTTACTCGAAAGAAACCGACAGGGCCTTC
clone size: .; J gene: TRBJ2-1; CDR3 length: 17; V gene: TRBV18; D gene: TRBD2; CDR3 protein: CASSPLSGGGSYNEQFF; CDR3 DNA: TGTGCCAGCTCACCACTAAGCGGGGGGGGTTCCTACAATGAGCAGTTCTTC
clone size: .; J gene: TRBJ2-1; CDR3 length: 14; V gene: TRBV2; D gene: TRBD2; CDR3 protein: CASRGTSGINEQFF; CDR3 DNA: TGTGCCAGCAGGGGGACTAGCGGGATAAATGAGCAGTTCTTC
clone size: .; J gene: TRBJ2-7; CDR3 length: 14; V gene: TRBV18; D gene: TRBD2; CDR3 protein: CASSVASGNFEQYF; CDR3 DNA: TGTGCCAGCTCAGTGGCTAGCGGGAATTTTGAGCAGTACTTC
clone size: .; J gene: TRBJ2-3; CDR3 length: 18; V gene: TRBV28; D gene: TRBD2; CDR3 protein: CASSPAGLAGDRRDTQYF; CDR3 DNA: TGTGCCAGCAGTCCGGCGGGACTAGCGGGGGATCGTCGGGATACGCAGTATTTT
clone size: .; J gene: TRBJ1-2; CDR3 length: 16; V gene: TRBV27; D gene: TRBD1; CDR3 protein: CASSSRTGGAGYGYTF; CDR3 DNA: TGTGCCAGCAGTTCGAGGACAGGGGGCGCGGGCTATGGCTACACCTTC
clone size: .; J gene: TRBJ2-3; CDR3 length: 14; V gene: TRBV4-3; D gene: TRBD2; CDR3 protein: CASIRGGRVDTQYF; CDR3 DNA: TGCGCCAGCATTCGAGGCGGGAGAGTTGATACGCAGTATTTT
clone size: .; J gene: TRBJ1-6; CDR3 length: 15; V gene: TRBV5-1; D gene: .; CDR3 protein: CASSWDSKPNSPLHF; CDR3 DNA: TGCGCCAGCAGCTGGGATAGTAAGCCTAATTCACCCCTCCACTTT
clone size: once; J gene: TRBJ2-1; CDR3 length: 12; V gene: TRBV6-1; D gene: .; CDR3 protein: CASTASYNEQFF; CDR3 DNA: TGTGCCAGCACGGCCTCATACAATGAGCAGTTCTTC
clone size: .; J gene: TRBJ2-3; CDR3 length: 15; V gene: TRBV2; D gene: TRBD1; CDR3 protein: CASRRTGVGTDTQYF; CDR3 DNA: TGTGCCAGCAGGCGGACAGGGGTCGGCACAGATACGCAGTATTTT
clone size: .; J gene: TRBJ2-5; CDR3 length: 9; V gene: TRBV3-1/TRBV3-2; D gene: .; CDR3 protein: CAAGETQYF; CDR3 DNA: TGTGCCGCAGGCGAGACCCAGTACTTC
clone size: .; J gene: TRBJ1-1; CDR3 length: 14; V gene: TRBV10-2; D gene: .; CDR3 protein: CASSDTNMNTEAFF; CDR3 DNA: TGCGCCAGCAGTGATACGAACATGAACACTGAAGCTTTCTTT
clone size: .; J gene: TRBJ2-5; CDR3 length: 13; V gene: TRBV5-1; D gene: .; CDR3 protein: CASSLNGQETQYF; CDR3 DNA: TGCGCCAGCAGCTTGAACGGACAAGAGACCCAGTACTTC
clone size: .; J gene: TRBJ2-1; CDR3 length: 15; V gene: TRBV29-1; D gene: .; CDR3 protein: CSVPNSGPSYNEQFF; CDR3 DNA: TGCAGCGTGCCCAATAGCGGCCCCTCCTACAATGAGCAGTTCTTC
clone size: .; J gene: TRBJ2-2; CDR3 length: 13; V gene: TRBV2; D gene: .; CDR3 protein: CASSSRTSGELFF; CDR3 DNA: TGTGCCAGCAGCTCTAGAACGAGCGGGGAGCTGTTTTTT
clone size: .; J gene: TRBJ2-3; CDR3 length: 13; V gene: TRBV29-1; D gene: .; CDR3 protein: CSGYREVADTQYF; CDR3 DNA: TGCAGCGGGTACAGGGAAGTCGCAGATACGCAGTATTTT
clone size: few; J gene: TRBJ2-3; CDR3 length: 12; V gene: TRBV5-6; D gene: .; CDR3 protein: CASSYSTDTQYF; CDR3 DNA: TGTGCCAGCAGCTATAGCACAGATACGCAGTATTTT
clone size: few; J gene: TRBJ1-1; CDR3 length: 12; V gene: TRBV2; D gene: .; CDR3 protein: CASSSQGREAFF; CDR3 DNA: TGTGCCAGCAGTTCACAGGGTCGAGAAGCTTTCTTT
clone size: .; J gene: TRBJ2-3; CDR3 length: 14; V gene: TRBV7-8; D gene: TRBD2; CDR3 protein: CAIRTSGKTDTQYF; CDR3 DNA: TGTGCCATTAGGACTAGCGGGAAAACCGATACGCAGTATTTT
clone size: .; J gene: TRBJ2-1; CDR3 length: 15; V gene: TRBV7-7; D gene: TRBD1; CDR3 protein: CASSSDRGLNNEQFF; CDR3 DNA: TGTGCTAGCAGTTCCGACAGGGGGCTTAACAATGAGCAGTTCTTC
clone size: many; J gene: TRBJ2-3; CDR3 length: 13; V gene: TRBV7-3; D gene: TRBD2; CDR3 protein: CASSPPGGFTQYF; CDR3 DNA: TGTGCCAGCAGCCCCCCGGGAGGATTTACGCAGTATTTT
clone size: .; J gene: TRBJ1-5; CDR3 length: 14; V gene: TRBV15; D gene: .; CDR3 protein: CATSRGRASRGQHF; CDR3 DNA: TGTGCCACCAGCAGGGGACGGGCCAGTCGGGGCCAGCATTTT
clone size: .; J gene: TRBJ2-7; CDR3 length: 14; V gene: TRBV7-9; D gene: .; CDR3 protein: CASSLGGTSYEQYF; CDR3 DNA: TGTGCCAGCAGCCTAGGAGGGACCTCCTACGAGCAGTACTTC
clone size: .; J gene: TRBJ2-2; CDR3 length: 16; V gene: TRBV18; D gene: TRBD1; CDR3 protein: CASSPLTGGNTGELFF; CDR3 DNA: TGTGCCAGCTCACCACTTACAGGGGGGAACACCGGGGAGCTGTTTTTT
clone size: .; J gene: TRBJ2-3; CDR3 length: 18; V gene: TRBV28; D gene: .; CDR3 protein: CASSLTPGQGRNTDTQYF; CDR3 DNA: TGTGCCAGCAGTTTAACCCCGGGGCAGGGGCGTAACACAGATACGCAGTATTTT
clone size: few; J gene: TRBJ1-1; CDR3 length: 13; V gene: TRBV7-9; D gene: .; CDR3 protein: CASSPFQGTEAFF; CDR3 DNA: TGTGCCAGCAGCCCATTCCAGGGGACTGAAGCTTTCTTT
clone size: few; J gene: TRBJ1-5; CDR3 length: 13; V gene: TRBV5-1; D gene: .; CDR3 protein: CASRWDNNQPQHF; CDR3 DNA: TGCGCCAGCAGATGGGACAACAATCAGCCCCAGCATTTT
clone size: .; J gene: TRBJ2-2; CDR3 length: 16; V gene: TRBV9; D gene: .; CDR3 protein: CASSAPRLGLTGELFF; CDR3 DNA: TGTGCCAGCAGCGCCCCCCGGCTGGGCCTCACCGGGGAGCTGTTTTTT
clone size: .; J gene: TRBJ2-1; CDR3 length: 12; V gene: TRBV6-6; D gene: .; CDR3 protein: CASRLQGTEQFF; CDR3 DNA: TGTGCCAGCAGACTACAGGGAACTGAGCAGTTCTTC
clone size: .; J gene: TRBJ1-5; CDR3 length: 14; V gene: TRBV11-2; D gene: .; CDR3 protein: CASSRGVGNQPQHF; CDR3 DNA: TGTGCCAGCAGTCGGGGCGTGGGCAATCAGCCCCAGCATTTT
clone size: .; J gene: TRBJ2-2; CDR3 length: 14; V gene: TRBV5-1; D gene: .; CDR3 protein: CASSSDTNIGELFF; CDR3 DNA: TGCGCCAGCAGCTCGGACACCAACATCGGGGAGCTGTTTTTT
clone size: .; J gene: TRBJ1-5; CDR3 length: 13; V gene: TRBV30; D gene: .; CDR3 protein: CAWSMAEVGPQHF; CDR3 DNA: TGTGCCTGGAGTATGGCGGAGGTAGGGCCCCAGCATTTT
clone size: .; J gene: TRBJ1-4; CDR3 length: 16; V gene: TRBV27; D gene: .; CDR3 protein: CASRNSRGRGNEKLFF; CDR3 DNA: TGTGCCAGCAGAAACAGTAGGGGGAGAGGGAATGAAAAACTGTTTTTT
clone size: once; J gene: TRBJ2-2; CDR3 length: 15; V gene: TRBV5-1; D gene: .; CDR3 protein: CASSLEGGLTGELFF; CDR3 DNA: TGCGCCAGCAGCTTGGAAGGGGGATTAACCGGGGAGCTGTTTTTT
clone size: .; J gene: TRBJ1-1; CDR3 length: 12; V gene: TRBV6-1; D gene: TRBD1; CDR3 protein: CATQTGATEAFF; CDR3 DNA: TGTGCCACTCAGACAGGGGCGACTGAAGCTTTCTTT
clone size: once; J gene: TRBJ2-5; CDR3 length: 16; V gene: TRBV5-6; D gene: .; CDR3 protein: CASITNGLASQETQYF; CDR3 DNA: TGTGCCAGCATCACCAACGGGCTAGCGAGCCAAGAGACCCAGTACTTC
clone size: .; J gene: TRBJ2-1; CDR3 length: 14; V gene: TRBV6-1; D gene: TRBD2; CDR3 protein: CASIQRGPYNEQFF; CDR3 DNA: TGTGCCAGCATACAGCGGGGGCCCTACAATGAGCAGTTCTTC
clone size: few; J gene: TRBJ1-6; CDR3 length: 13; V gene: TRBV9; D gene: .; CDR3 protein: CASSPEGVTPLHF; CDR3 DNA: TGTGCCAGCAGCCCCGAGGGGGTAACACCCCTCCACTTT
clone size: .; J gene: TRBJ1-4; CDR3 length: 14; V gene: TRBV28; D gene: .; CDR3 protein: CASGSRAANEKLFF; CDR3 DNA: TGTGCCAGCGGTAGTCGGGCGGCTAATGAAAAACTGTTTTTT